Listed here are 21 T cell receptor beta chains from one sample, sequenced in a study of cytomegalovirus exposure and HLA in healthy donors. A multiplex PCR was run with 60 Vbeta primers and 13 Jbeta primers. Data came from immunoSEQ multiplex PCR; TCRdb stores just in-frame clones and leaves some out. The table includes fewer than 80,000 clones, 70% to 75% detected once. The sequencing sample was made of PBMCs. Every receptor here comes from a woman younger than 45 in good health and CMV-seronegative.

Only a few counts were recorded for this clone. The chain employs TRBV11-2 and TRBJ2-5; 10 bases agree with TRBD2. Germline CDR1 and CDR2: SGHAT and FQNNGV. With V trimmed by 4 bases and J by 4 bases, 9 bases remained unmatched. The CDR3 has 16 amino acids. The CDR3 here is CASSSLAGEVRETQYF. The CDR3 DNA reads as TGTGCCAGCAGCTCGCTAGCGGGAGAGGTTCGAGAGACCCAGTACTTC.

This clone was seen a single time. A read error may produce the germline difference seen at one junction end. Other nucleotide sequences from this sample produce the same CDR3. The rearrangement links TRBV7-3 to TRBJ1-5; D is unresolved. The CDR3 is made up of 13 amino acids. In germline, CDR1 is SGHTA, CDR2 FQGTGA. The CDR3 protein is CASSLEHNQPQHF. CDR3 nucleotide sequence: TGCGCCAGCAGCTTAGAACACAATCAGCCCCAGCATTTT.

CDR3 in DNA: TGTGCCTCTTATAAGGACAGGATCCACGAGCAGTACTTC. It is translated as CASYKDRIHEQYF. This sequence joins TRBV27 and TRBJ2-7, with TRBD1 matching over 7 bases. The ends lost 11 bases at V and 5 bases at J; junction bases unmatched: 12. Germline CDR1 is MNHEY and CDR2 is SMNVEV (reference sequence). The CDR3 is 13 amino acids.

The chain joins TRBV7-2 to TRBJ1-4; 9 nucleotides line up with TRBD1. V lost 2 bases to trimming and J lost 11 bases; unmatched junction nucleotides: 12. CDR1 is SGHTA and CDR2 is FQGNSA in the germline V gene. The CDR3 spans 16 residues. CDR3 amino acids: CASSLSFRDRVGKLFF. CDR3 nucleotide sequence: TGTGCCAGCAGCTTATCATTCCGGGACAGGGTCGGTAAACTGTTTTTT. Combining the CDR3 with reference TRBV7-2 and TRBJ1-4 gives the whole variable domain GAGVSQSPSNKVTEKGKDVELRCDPISGHTALYWYRQSLGQGLEFLIYFQGNSAPDKSGLPSDRFSAERTGGSVSTLTIQRTQQEDSAVYLCASSLSFRDRVGKLFFGSGTQLSVL.

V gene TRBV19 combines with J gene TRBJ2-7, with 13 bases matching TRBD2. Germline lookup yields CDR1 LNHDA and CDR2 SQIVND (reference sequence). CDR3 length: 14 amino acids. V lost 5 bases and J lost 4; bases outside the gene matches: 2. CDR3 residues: CASSLLAGGYEQYF. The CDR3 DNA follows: TGTGCCAGTAGTCTACTAGCGGGAGGGTACGAGCAGTACTTC. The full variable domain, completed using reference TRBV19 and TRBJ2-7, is DGGITQSPKYLFRKEGQNVTLSCEQNLNHDAMYWYRQDPGQGLRLIYYSQIVNDFQKGDIAEGYSVSREKKESFPLTVTSAQKNPTAFYLCASSLLAGGYEQYFGPGTRLTVT.

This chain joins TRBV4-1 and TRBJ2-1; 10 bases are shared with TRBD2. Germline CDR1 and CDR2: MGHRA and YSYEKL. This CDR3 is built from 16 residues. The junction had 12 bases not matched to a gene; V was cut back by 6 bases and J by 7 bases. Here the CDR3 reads CASSPGGLAALNEQFF. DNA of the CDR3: TGCGCCAGCAGTCCCGGTGGACTAGCGGCGTTGAATGAGCAGTTCTTC.

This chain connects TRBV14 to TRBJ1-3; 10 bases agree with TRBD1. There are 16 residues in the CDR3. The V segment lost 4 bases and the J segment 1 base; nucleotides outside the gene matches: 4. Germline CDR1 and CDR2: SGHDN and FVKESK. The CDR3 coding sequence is TGTGCCAGCAGCCGGGACAGGGGTTTTTCTGGAAACACCATATATTTT. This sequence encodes CASSRDRGFSGNTIYF.

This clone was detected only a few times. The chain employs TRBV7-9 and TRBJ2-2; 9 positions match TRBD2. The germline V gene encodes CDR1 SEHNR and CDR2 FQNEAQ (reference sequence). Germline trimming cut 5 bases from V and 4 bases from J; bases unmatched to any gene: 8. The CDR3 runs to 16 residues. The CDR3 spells CASSPRGREGTGELFF. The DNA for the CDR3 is TGTGCCAGCAGCCCGAGGGGGCGGGAGGGCACCGGGGAGCTGTTTTTT. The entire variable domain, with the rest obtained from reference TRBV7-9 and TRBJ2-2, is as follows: DTGVSQNPRHKITKRGQNVTFRCDPISEHNRLYWYRQTLGQGPEFLTYFQNEAQLEKSRLLSDRFSAERPKGSFSTLEIQRTEQGDSAMYLCASSPRGREGTGELFFGEGSRLTVL.

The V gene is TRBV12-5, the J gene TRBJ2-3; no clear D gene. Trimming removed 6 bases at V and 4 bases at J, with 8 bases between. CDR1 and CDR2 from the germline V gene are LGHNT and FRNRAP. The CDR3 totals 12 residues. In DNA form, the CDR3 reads TGTGCTAGTGGCCTAGGAGCAGATACGCAGTATTTT. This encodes CASGLGADTQYF.

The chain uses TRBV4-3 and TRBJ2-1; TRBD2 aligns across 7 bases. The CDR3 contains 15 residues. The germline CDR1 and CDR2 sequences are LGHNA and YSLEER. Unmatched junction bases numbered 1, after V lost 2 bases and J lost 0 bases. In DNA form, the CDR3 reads TGCGCCAGCAGCCAACTAGCGGACTCCTACAATGAGCAGTTCTTC. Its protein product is CASSQLADSYNEQFF.

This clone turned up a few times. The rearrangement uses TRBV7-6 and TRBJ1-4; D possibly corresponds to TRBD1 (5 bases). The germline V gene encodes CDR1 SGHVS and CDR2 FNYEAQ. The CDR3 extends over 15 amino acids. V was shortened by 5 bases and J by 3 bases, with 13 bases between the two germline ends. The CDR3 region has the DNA TGTGCCAGCAGCCCGAACCCGGGGGCTAATGAAAAACTGTTTTTT. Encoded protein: CASSPNPGANEKLFF. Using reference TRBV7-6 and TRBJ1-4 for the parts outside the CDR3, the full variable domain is GAGVSQSPRYKVTKRGQDVALRCDPISGHVSLYWYRQALGQGPEFLTYFNYEAQQDKSGLPNDRFSAERPEGSISTLTIQRTEQRDSAMYRCASSPNPGANEKLFFGSGTQLSVL.

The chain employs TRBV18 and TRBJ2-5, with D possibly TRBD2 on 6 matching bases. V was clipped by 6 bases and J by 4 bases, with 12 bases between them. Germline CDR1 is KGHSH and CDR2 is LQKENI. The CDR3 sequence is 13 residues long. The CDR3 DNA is TGTGCCAGCTCCCCGGGAGAGGGAGAGACCCAGTACTTC. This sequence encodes CASSPGEGETQYF.

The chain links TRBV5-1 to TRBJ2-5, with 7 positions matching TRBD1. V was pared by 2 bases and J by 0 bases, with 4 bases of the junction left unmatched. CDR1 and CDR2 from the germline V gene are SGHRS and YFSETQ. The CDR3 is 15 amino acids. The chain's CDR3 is CASSFGTANQETQYF. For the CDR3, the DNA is TGCGCCAGCAGCTTTGGGACAGCCAACCAAGAGACCCAGTACTTC. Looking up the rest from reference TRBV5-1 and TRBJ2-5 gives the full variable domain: KAGVTQTPRYLIKTRGQQVTLSCSPISGHRSVSWYQQTPGQGLQFLFEYFSETQRNKGNFPGRFSGRQFSNSRSEMNVSTLELGDSALYLCASSFGTANQETQYFGPGTRLLVL.

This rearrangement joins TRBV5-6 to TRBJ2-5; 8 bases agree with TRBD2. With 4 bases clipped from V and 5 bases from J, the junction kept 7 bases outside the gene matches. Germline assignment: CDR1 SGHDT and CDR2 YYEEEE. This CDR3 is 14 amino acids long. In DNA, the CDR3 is TGTGCCAGCAGCCGAGGACGGGGGGGGGAGACCCAGTACTTC. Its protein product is CASSRGRGGETQYF. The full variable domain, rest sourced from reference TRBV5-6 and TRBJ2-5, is DAGVTQSPTHLIKTRGQQVTLRCSPKSGHDTVSWYQQALGQGPQFIFQYYEEEERQRGNFPDRFSGHQFPNYSSELNVNALLLGDSALYLCASSRGRGGETQYFGPGTRLLVL.

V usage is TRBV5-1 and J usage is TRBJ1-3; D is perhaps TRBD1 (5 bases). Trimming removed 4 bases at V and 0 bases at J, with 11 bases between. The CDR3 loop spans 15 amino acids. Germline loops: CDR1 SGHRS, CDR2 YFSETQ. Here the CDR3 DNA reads TGCGCCAGCAGCCCCCCGGACACCTCTGGAAACACCATATATTTT. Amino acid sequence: CASSPPDTSGNTIYF.

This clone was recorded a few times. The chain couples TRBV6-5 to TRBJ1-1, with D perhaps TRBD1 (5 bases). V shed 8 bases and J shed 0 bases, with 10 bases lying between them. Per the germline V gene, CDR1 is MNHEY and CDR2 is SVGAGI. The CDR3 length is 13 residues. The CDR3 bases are TGTGCCAGCGGGGCAGGCGTGAACACTGAAGCTTTCTTT. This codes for CASGAGVNTEAFF.

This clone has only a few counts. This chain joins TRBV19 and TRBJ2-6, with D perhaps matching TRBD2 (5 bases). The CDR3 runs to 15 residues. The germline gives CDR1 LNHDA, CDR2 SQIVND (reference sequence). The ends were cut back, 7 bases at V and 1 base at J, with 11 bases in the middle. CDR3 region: CASTLGGSGANVLTF. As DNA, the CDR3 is TGTGCCAGTACCTTAGGAGGATCTGGGGCCAACGTCCTGACTTTC.

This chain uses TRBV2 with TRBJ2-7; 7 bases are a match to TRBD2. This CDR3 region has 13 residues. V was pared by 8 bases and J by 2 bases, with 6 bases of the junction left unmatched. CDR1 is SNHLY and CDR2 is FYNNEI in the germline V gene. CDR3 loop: CASGGGAAYEQYV. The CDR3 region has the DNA TGTGCCAGCGGGGGGGGAGCAGCCTACGAGCAGTACGTC.

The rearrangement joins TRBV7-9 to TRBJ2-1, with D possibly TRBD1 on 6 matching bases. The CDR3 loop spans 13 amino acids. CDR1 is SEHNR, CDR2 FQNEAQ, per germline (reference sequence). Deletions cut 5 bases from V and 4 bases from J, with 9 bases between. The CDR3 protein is CASSQGSYNEQFF. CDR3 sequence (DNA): TGTGCCAGCAGCCAGGGGTCTTACAATGAGCAGTTCTTC.

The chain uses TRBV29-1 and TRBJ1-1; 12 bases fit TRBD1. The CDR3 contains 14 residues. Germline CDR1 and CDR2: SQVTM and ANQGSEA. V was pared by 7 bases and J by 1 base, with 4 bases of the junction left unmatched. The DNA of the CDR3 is TGCAGCGCCGGGACAGGGGGCGAGAACACTGAAGCTTTCTTT. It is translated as CSAGTGGENTEAFF.

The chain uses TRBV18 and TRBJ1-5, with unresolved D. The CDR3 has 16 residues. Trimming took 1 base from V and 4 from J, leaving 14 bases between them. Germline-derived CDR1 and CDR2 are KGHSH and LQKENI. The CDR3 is CASSPLPGVRNQPQHF. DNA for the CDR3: TGTGCCAGCTCACCACTCCCCGGGGTGAGAAATCAGCCCCAGCATTTT.